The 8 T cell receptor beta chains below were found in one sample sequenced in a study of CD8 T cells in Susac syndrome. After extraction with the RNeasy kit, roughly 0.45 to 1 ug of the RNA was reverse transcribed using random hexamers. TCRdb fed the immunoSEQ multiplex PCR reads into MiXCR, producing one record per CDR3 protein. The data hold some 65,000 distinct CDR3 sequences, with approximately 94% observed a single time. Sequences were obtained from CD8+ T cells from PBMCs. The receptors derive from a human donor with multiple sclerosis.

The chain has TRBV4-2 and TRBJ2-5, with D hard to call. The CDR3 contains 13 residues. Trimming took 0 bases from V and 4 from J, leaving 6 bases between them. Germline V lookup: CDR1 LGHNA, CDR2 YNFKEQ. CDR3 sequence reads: CASSQDLPETQYF. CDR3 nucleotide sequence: TGTGCCAGCAGCCAAGATCTCCCAGAGACCCAGTACTTC.

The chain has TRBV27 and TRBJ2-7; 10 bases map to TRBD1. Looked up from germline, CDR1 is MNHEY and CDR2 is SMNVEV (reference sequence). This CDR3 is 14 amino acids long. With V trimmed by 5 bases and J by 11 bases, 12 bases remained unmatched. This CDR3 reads CASSPGQGRHFKYF. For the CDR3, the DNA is TGTGCCAGCAGTCCGGGACAGGGGAGGCACTTCAAGTACTTC.

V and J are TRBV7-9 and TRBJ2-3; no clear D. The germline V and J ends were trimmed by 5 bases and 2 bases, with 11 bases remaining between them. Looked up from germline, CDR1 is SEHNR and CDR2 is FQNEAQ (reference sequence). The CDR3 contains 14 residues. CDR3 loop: CASSNGTDTDTQYF. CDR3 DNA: TGTGCCAGCAGCAACGGCACCGACACAGATACGCAGTATTTT.

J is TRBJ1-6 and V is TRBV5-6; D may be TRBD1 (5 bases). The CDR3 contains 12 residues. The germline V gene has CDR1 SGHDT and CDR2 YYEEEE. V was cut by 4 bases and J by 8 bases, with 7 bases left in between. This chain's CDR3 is CASSRGYSPLHF. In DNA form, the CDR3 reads TGTGCCAGCAGCCGGGGCTATTCACCCCTCCACTTT.

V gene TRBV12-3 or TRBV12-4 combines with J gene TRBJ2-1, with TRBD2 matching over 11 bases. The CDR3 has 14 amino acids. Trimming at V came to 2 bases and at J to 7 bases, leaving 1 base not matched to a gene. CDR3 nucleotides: TGTGCCAGCAGTTTAACTAGCGGGGGTAATGAGCAGTTCTTC. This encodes CASSLTSGGNEQFF.

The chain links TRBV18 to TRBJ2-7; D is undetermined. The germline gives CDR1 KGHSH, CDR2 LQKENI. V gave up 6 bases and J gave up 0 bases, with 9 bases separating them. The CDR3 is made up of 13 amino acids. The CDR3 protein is CASSGRSSYEQYF. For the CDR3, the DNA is TGTGCCAGCTCGGGCAGGAGCTCCTACGAGCAGTACTTC. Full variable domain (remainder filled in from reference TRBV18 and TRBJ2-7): NAGVMQNPRHLVRRRGQEARLRCSPMKGHSHVYWYRQLPEEGLKFMVYLQKENIIDESGMPKERFSAEFPKEGPSILRIQQVVRGDSAAYFCASSGRSSYEQYFGPGTRLTVT.

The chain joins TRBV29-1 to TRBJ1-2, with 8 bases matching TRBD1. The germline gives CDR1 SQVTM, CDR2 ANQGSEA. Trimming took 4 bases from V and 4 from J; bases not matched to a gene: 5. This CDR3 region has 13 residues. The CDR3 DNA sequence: TGCAGCGTTGCGGACAGGGATTTCTATGGCTACACCTTC. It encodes CSVADRDFYGYTF. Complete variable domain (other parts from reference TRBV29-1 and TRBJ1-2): SAVISQKPSRDICQRGTSLTIQCQVDSQVTMMFWYRQQPGQSLTLIATANQGSEATYESGFVIDKFPISRPNLTFSTLTVSNMSPEDSSIYLCSVADRDFYGYTFGSGTRLTVV.

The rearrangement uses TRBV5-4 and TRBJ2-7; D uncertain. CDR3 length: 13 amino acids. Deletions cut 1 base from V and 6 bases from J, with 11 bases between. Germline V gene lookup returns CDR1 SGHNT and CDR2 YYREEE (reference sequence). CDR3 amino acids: CASSLRGSTEQYF. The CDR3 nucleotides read TGTGCCAGCAGCTTGAGAGGCTCTACCGAGCAGTACTTC.